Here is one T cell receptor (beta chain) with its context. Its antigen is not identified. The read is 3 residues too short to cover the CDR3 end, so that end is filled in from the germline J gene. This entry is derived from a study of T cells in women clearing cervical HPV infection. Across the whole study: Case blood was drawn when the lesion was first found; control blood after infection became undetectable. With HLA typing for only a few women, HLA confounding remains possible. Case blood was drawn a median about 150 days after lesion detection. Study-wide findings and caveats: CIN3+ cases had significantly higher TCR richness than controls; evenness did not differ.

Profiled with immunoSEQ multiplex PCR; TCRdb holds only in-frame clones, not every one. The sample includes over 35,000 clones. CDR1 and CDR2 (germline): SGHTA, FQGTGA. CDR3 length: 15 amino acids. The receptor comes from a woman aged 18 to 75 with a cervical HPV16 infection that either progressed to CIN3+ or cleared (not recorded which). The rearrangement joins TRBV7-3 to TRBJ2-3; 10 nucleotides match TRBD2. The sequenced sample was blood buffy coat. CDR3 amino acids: CASSPGLAYQETQYF. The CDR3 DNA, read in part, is TGTGCCAGCAGCCCGGGACTAGCGTACCAAGAGACG.